Reported below is one T cell receptor beta chain. The repertoire was sequenced with immunoSEQ multiplex PCR; TCRdb's copy has only in-frame clones and lacks some. Of about 160,000 clones in the sample, roughly 89% were seen once. V shed 10 bases and J shed 1 base, with 14 bases lying between them. CDR1 and CDR2 from the germline V gene are MDHEN and SYDVKM. The CDR3 contains 14 residues. These data come from a study of blood T cell repertoires in COVID-19. The V call is TRBV28, the J call TRBJ2-4, with TRBD2 as a possible D gene (6 bases). The sequence was collected from a woman aged 60 to 75 who had recovered from COVID-19. The specimen sequenced was peripheral blood. CDR3 sequence: CATLGGGAKNIQYF. CDR3 coding DNA: TGTGCCACCCTGGGTGGGGGGGCCAAAAACATTCAGTACTTC. The variable domain in full, completed from reference TRBV28 and TRBJ2-4, reads DVKVTQSSRYLVKRTGEKVFLECVQDMDHENMFWYRQDPGLGLRLIYFSYDVKMKEKGDIPEGYSVSREKKERFSLILESASTNQTSMYLCATLGGGAKNIQYFGAGTRLSVL.